This T cell receptor (beta chain) comes out of a study of OX40 agonist ivuxolimab in advanced cancers. In the study overall: Males comprised approximately 84% of the group, whose mean age was approximately 62 years (range 23 to 79).

For this clone: The antigen is not known.

TCRdb's table, derived via immunoSEQ multiplex PCR, lists solely in-frame clones and lacks some. The sample yields around 100,000 clones, around 96% seen once. Whole-study results and caveats: The specificity for antigen of the expanded peripheral T cells was not determined.

The V gene's germline CDR1 is SNHLY and CDR2 FYNNEI. V was clipped by 1 base and J by 4 bases, with 7 bases between them. The CDR3 has 13 amino acids. The sequence came from an adult with an advanced solid tumor such as melanoma, head and neck, liver or kidney cancer. The input for sequencing was CD4+ or CD8+ T cells sorted from blood, taken in a trial of the OX40 agonist ivuxolimab. The gene calls are TRBV2 and TRBJ1-2, with D unclear. CDR3 residues: CASSEGGSYGYTF. CDR3 coding DNA: TGTGCCAGCAGTGAAGGCGGTTCCTATGGCTACACCTTC.